The clone carrying this T cell receptor (beta chain) was detected many times. What it binds is unknown. From the 5' RACE reads, TCRdb called clonotypes with MiXCR, one entry per CDR3 protein. The sample has some 18,000 distinct CDR3 sequences; around 8% are singletons. This sample was included in a study of spatial heterogeneity in lung cancer. Time point meaning: sample taken at primary tumor resection. Unsorted tumor, nontumor lung tissue or cryopreserved PBMC supplied the whole RNA. General observations from the study: In tumors, expanded intratumoral alpha and beta TCR counts tracked mutation counts.

From germline, CDR1 is MNHEY and CDR2 SMNVEV (reference sequence). The CDR3 totals 14 residues. Trimming pared 5 bases from V and 5 bases from J, leaving 13 bases between. The sequencing used lung tumor tissue, collected at surgery. The V gene is TRBV27, the J gene TRBJ2-1; D possibly uses TRBD1 or TRBD2 (5 bases each). The clonotype originates from a male donor with early-stage non-small cell lung cancer. The CDR3 is CASSPGTTDNEQFF. The CDR3 DNA reads as TGTGCCAGCAGTCCCGGGACGACCGACAATGAGCAGTTCTTC.